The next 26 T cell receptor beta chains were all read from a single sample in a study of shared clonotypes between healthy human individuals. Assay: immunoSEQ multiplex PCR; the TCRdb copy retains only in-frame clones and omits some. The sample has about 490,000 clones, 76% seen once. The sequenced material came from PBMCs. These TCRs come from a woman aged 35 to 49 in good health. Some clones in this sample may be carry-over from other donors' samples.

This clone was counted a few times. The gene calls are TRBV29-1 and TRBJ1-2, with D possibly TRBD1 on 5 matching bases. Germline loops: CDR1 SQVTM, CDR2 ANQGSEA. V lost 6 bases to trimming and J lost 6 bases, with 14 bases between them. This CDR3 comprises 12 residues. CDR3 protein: CSVGETVDGYTF. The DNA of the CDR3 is TGCAGCGTCGGGGAGACAGTGGATGGCTACACCTTC.

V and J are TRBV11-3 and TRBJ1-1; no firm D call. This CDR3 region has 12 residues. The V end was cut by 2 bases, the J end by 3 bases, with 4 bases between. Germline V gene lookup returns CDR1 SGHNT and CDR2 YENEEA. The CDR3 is CASSLSDTEAFF. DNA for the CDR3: TGTGCCAGCAGCTTATCCGACACTGAAGCTTTCTTT. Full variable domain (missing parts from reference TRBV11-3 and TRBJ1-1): EAGVVQSPRYKIIEKKQPVAFWCNPISGHNTLYWYLQNLGQGPELLIRYENEEAVDDSQLPKDRFSAERLKGVDSTLKIQPAELGDSAVYLCASSLSDTEAFFGQGTRLTVV.

This CDR3 is CASGLVVAGRAYNEQFF. The CDR3 nucleotides read TGTGCTAGTGGTTTGGTTGTGGCGGGACGGGCCTACAATGAGCAGTTCTTC. The chain employs TRBV12-5 and TRBJ2-1; D is perhaps TRBD2 (6 bases). Per germline, CDR1 LGHNT and CDR2 FRNRAP. V lost 0 bases and J lost 2, with 14 bases in between. This CDR3 region has 17 residues.

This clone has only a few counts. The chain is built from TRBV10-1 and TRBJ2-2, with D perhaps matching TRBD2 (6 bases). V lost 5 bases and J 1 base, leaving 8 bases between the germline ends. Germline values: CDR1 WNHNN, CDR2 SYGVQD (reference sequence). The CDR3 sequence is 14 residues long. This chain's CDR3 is CASSRDLNTGELFF. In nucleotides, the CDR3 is TGCGCCAGCAGTCGGGACTTGAACACCGGGGAGCTGTTTTTT.

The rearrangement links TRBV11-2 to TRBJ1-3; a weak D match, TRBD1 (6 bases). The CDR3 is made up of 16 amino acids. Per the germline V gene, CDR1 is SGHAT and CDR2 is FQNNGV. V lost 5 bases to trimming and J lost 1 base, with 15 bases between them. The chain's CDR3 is CASSAHRVQSGNTIYF. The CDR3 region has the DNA TGTGCCAGCAGCGCCCACAGGGTTCAGTCTGGAAACACCATATATTTT.

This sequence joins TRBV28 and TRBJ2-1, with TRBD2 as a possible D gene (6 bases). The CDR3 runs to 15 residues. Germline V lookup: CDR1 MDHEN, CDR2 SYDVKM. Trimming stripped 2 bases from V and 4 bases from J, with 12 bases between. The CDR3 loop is CASSLGRTKYNEQFF. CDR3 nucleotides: TGTGCCAGCAGTTTAGGGAGGACAAAATACAATGAGCAGTTCTTC.

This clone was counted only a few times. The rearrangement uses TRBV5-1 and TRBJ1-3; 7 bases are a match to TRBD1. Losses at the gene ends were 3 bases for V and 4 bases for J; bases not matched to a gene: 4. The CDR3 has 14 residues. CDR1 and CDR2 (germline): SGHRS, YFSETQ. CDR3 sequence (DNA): TGCGCCAGCAGCTCGACAGGGCAAGGAAACACCATATATTTT. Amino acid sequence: CASSSTGQGNTIYF.

CDR3 region: CASSISPATNEKLFF. In DNA form, the CDR3 reads TGTGCCAGTAGTATATCTCCCGCAACTAATGAAAAACTGTTTTTT. The genes are TRBV19 and TRBJ1-4; D gene unclear. Trimming cost V 2 bases and J 0 bases, with 7 bases left between them. Germline V lookup: CDR1 LNHDA, CDR2 SQIVND (reference sequence). This CDR3 contains 15 residues.

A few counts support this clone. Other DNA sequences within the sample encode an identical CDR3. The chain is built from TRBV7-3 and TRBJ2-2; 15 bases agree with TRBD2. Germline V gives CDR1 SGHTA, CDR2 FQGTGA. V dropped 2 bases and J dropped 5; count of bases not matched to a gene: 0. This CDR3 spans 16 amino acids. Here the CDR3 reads CASSLGLAGGTGELFF. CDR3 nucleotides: TGTGCCAGCAGCTTAGGACTAGCGGGAGGGACCGGGGAGCTGTTTTTT.

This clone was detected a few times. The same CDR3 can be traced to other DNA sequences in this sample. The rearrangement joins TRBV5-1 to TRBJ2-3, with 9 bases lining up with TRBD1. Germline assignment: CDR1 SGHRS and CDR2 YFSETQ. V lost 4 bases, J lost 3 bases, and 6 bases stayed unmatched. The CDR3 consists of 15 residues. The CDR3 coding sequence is TGCGCCAGCAGCCTGGGACAGGGTTTGACAGATACGCAGTATTTT. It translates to CASSLGQGLTDTQYF.

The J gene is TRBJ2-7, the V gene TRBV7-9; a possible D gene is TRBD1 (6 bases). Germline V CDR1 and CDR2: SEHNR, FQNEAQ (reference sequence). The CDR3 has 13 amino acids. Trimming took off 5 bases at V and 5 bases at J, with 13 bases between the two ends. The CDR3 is CASSKRQVHEQYF. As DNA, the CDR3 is TGTGCCAGCAGCAAACGACAGGTCCACGAGCAGTACTTC.

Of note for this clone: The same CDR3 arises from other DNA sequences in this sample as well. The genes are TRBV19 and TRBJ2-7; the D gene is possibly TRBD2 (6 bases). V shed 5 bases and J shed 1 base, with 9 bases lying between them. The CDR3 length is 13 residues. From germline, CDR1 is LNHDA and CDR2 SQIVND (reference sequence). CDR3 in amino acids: CASSLRGSYEQYF. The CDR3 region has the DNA TGTGCCAGTAGTTTGCGGGGTTCCTACGAGCAGTACTTC. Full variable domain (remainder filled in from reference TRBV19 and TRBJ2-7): DGGITQSPKYLFRKEGQNVTLSCEQNLNHDAMYWYRQDPGQGLRLIYYSQIVNDFQKGDIAEGYSVSREKKESFPLTVTSAQKNPTAFYLCASSLRGSYEQYFGPGTRLTVT.

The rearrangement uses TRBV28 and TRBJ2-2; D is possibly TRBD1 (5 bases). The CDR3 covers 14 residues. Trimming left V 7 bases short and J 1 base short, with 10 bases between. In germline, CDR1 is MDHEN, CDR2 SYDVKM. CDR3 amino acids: CASTVTENTGELFF. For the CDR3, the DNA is TGTGCCAGCACAGTGACAGAGAACACCGGGGAGCTGTTTTTT.

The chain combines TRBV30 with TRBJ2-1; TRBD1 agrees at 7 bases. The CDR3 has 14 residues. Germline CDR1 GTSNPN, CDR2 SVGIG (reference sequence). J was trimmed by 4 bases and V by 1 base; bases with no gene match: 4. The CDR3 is CAWSGVQGYNEQFF. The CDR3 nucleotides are TGTGCCTGGAGTGGAGTACAGGGGTACAATGAGCAGTTCTTC.

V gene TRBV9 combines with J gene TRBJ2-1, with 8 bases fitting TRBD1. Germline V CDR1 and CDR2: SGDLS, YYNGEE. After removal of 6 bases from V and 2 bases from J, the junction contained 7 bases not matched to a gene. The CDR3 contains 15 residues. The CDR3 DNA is TGTGCCAGCAAGGCCGGGACAGGTCCCTACAATGAGCAGTTCTTC. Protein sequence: CASKAGTGPYNEQFF.

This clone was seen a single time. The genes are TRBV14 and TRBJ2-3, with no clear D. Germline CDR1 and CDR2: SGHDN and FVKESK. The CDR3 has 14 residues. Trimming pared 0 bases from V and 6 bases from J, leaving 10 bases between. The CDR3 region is CASSQERAVDTQYF. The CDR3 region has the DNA TGTGCCAGCAGCCAAGAAAGGGCAGTGGATACGCAGTATTTT.

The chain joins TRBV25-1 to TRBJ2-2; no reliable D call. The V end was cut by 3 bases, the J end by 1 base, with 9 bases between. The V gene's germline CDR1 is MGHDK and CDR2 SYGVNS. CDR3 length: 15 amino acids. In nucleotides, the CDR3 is TGTGCCAGCAGTGACCCCCGACAGAACACCGGGGAGCTGTTTTTT. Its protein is CASSDPRQNTGELFF. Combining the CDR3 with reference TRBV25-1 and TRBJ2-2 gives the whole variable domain EADIYQTPRYLVIGTGKKITLECSQTMGHDKMYWYQQDPGMELHLIHYSYGVNSTEKGDLSSESTVSRIRTEHFPLTLESARPSHTSQYLCASSDPRQNTGELFFGEGSRLTVL.

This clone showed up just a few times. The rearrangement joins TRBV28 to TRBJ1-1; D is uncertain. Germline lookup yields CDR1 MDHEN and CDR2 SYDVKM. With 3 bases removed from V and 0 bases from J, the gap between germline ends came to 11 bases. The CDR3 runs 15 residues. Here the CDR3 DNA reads TGTGCCAGCAGTTTGAGTGGCCGGATGAACACTGAAGCTTTCTTT. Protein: CASSLSGRMNTEAFF.

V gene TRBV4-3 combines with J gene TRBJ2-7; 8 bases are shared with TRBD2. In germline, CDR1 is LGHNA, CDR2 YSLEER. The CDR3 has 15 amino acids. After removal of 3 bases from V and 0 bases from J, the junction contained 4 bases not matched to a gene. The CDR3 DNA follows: TGCGCCAGCAGCCATTTTGCGGGGGGCTCCTACGAGCAGTACTTC. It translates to CASSHFAGGSYEQYF.

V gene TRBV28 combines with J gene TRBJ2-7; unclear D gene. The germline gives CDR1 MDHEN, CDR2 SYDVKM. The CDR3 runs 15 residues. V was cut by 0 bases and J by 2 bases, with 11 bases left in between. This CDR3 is CASSLWDVGAYEQYF. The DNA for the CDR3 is TGTGCCAGCAGTTTATGGGACGTCGGAGCCTACGAGCAGTACTTC.

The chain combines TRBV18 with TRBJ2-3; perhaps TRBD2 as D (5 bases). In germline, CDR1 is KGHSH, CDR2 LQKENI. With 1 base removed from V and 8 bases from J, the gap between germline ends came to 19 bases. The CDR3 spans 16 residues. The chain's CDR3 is CASSPLGKGGSGTQYF. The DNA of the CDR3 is TGTGCCAGCTCACCACTGGGTAAAGGTGGGAGTGGTACGCAGTATTTT.

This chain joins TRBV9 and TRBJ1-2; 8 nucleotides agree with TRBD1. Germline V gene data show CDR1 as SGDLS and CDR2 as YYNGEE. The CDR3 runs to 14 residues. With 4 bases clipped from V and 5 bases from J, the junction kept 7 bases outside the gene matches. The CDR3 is CASSPTGVGYGYTF. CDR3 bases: TGTGCCAGCAGCCCGACAGGGGTGGGTTATGGCTACACCTTC.

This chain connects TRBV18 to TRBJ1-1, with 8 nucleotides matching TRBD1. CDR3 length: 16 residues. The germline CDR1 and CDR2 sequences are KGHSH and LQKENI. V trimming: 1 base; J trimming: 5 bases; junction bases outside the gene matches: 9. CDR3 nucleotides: TGTGCCAGCTCACCACGTCCACAGGGGGGAAGGACTGAAGCTTTCTTT. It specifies CASSPRPQGGRTEAFF.

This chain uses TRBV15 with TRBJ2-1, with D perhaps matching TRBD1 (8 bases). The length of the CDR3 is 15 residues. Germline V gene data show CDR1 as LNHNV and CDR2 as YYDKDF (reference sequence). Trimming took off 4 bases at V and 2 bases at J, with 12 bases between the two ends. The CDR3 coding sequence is TGTGCCACCAGCACACAGGGGGGGCCCTACAATGAGCAGTTCTTC. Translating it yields CATSTQGGPYNEQFF.

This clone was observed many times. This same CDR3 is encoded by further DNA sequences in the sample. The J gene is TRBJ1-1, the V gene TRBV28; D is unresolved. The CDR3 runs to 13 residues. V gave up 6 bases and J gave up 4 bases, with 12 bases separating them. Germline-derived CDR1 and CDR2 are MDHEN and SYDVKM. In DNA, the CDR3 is TGTGCCAGCAGCCTGGCAGGCCCCACTGAAGCTTTCTTT. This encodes CASSLAGPTEAFF. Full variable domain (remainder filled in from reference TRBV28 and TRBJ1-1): DVKVTQSSRYLVKRTGEKVFLECVQDMDHENMFWYRQDPGLGLRLIYFSYDVKMKEKGDIPEGYSVSREKKERFSLILESASTNQTSMYLCASSLAGPTEAFFGQGTRLTVV.

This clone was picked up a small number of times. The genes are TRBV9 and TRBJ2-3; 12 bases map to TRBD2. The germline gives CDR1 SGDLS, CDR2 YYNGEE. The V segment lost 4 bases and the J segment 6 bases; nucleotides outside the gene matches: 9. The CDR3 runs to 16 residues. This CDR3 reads CASSPGGTSGRDTQYF. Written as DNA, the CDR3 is TGTGCCAGCAGCCCAGGGGGCACTAGCGGGAGGGATACGCAGTATTTT.